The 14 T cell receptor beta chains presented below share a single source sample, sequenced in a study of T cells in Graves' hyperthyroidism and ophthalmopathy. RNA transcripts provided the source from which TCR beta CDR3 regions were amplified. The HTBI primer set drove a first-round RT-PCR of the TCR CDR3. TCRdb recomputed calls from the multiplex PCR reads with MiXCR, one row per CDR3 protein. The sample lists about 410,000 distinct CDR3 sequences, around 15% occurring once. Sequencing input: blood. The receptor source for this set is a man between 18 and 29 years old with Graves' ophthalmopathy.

DNA of the CDR3: TGTGCCAGCTCACCAAGACAGGGAAAGAACTACAATGAGCAGTTCTTC. It is translated as CASSPRQGKNYNEQFF. The V call is TRBV18, the J call TRBJ2-1; 7 nucleotides match TRBD1. The CDR3 sequence is 16 residues long. The V gene end was trimmed by 2 bases and the J gene end by 3 bases; junction bases not matched to a gene: 7. Germline CDR1 KGHSH, CDR2 LQKENI.

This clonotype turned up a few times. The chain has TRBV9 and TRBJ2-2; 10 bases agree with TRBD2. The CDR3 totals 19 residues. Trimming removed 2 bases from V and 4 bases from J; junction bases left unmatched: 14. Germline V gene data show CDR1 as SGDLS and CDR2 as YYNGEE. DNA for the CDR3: TGTGCCAGCAGCGTGGAGGGCTCTAGCGGGAGCGGGGTCACCGGGGAGCTGTTTTTT. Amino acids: CASSVEGSSGSGVTGELFF. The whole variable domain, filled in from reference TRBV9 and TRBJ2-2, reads DSGVTQTPKHLITATGQRVTLRCSPRSGDLSVYWYQQSLDQGLQFLIQYYNGEERAKGNILERFSAQQFPDLHSELNLSSLELGDSALYFCASSVEGSSGSGVTGELFFGEGSRLTVL.

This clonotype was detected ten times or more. CDR3 region: CASSLDGENTEAFF. CDR3 sequence (DNA): TGTGCCAGCAGCTTAGACGGAGAGAACACTGAAGCTTTCTTT. This chain links TRBV7-2 with TRBJ1-1; no clear D gene. The CDR3 is 14 amino acids. Germline CDR1 and CDR2: SGHTA and FQGNSA. V lost 1 base and J 1 base, leaving 7 bases between the germline ends.

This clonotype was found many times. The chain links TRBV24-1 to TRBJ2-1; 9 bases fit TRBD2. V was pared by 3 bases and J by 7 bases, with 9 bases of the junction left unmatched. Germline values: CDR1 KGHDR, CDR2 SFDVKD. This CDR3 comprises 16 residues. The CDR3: CATSDTSGPPRNEQFF. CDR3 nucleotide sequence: TGTGCCACCAGTGATACTAGCGGGCCTCCTCGGAATGAGCAGTTCTTC.

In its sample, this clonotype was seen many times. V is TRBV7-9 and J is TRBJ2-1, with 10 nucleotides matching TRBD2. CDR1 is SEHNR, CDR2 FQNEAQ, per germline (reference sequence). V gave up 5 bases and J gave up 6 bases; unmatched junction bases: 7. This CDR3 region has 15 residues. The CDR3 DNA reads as TGTGCCAGCAGCCTGGGAACTAGCGGGGTCAATGAGCAGTTCTTC. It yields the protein CASSLGTSGVNEQFF.

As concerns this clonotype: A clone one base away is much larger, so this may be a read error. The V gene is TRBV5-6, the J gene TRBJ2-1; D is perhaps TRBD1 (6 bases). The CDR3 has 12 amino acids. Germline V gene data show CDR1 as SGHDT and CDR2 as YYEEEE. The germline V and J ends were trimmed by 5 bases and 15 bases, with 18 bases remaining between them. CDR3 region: CASRLGTSQRFF. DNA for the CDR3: TGTGCCAGCAGGCTGGGGACATCTCAGAGGTTCTTC. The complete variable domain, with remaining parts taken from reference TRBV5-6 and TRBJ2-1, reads DAGVTQSPTHLIKTRGQQVTLRCSPKSGHDTVSWYQQALGQGPQFIFQYYEEEERQRGNFPDRFSGHQFPNYSSELNVNALLLGDSALYLCASRLGTSQRFFGPGTRLTVL.

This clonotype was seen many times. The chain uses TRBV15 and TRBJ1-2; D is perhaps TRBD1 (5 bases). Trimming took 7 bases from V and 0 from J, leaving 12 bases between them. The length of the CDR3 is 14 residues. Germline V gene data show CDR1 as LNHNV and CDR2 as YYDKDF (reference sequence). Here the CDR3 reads CATTEGVANYGYTF. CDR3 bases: TGTGCCACCACAGAAGGGGTAGCTAACTATGGCTACACCTTC.

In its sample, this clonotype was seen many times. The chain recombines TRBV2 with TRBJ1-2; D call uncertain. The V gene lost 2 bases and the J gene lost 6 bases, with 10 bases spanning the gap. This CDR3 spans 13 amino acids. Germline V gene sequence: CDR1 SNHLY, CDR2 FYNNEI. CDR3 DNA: TGTGCCAGCAGTGAATCCCCCGGACATGGCTACACCTTC. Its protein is CASSESPGHGYTF.

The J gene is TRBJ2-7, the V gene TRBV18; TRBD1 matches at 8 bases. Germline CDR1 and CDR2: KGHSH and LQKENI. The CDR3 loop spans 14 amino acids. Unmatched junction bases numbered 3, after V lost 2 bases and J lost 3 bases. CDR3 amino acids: CASSPNRGSYEQYF. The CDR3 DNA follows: TGTGCCAGCTCACCAAACAGGGGGAGCTACGAGCAGTACTTC.

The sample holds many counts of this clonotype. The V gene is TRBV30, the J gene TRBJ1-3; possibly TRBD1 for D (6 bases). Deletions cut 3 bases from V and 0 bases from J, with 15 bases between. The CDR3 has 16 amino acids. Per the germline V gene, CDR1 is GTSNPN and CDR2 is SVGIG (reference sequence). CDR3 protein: CAWSPTPDSSGNTIYF. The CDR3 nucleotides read TGTGCCTGGAGCCCAACCCCGGACAGCTCTGGAAACACCATATATTTT.

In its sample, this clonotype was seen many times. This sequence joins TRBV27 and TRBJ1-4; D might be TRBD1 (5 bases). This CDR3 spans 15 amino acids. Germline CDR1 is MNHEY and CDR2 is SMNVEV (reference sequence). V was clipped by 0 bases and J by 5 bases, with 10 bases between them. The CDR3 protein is CASSLSDSLNEKLFF. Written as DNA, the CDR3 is TGTGCCAGCAGTTTATCTGACAGTCTCAATGAAAAACTGTTTTTT. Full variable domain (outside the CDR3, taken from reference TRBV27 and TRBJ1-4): EAQVTQNPRYLITVTGKKLTVTCSQNMNHEYMSWYRQDPGLGLRQIYYSMNVEVTDKGDVPEGYKVSRKEKRNFPLILESPSPNQTSLYFCASSLSDSLNEKLFFGSGTQLSVL.

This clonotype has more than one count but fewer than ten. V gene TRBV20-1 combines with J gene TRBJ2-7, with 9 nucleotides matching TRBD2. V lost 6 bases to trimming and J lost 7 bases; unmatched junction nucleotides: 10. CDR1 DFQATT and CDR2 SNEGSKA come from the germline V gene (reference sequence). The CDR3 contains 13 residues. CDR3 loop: CSASGRTGLEQYF. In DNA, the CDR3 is TGCAGTGCGAGCGGGAGGACGGGTCTTGAGCAGTACTTC.

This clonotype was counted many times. The CDR3 bases are TGTGCCAGCAGCCACCGAGACAGGGGGCTTTATGAGCAGTTCTTC. Translated, it gives CASSHRDRGLYEQFF. The genes are TRBV3-1 and TRBJ2-1, with TRBD1 identical over 10 bases. The CDR3 consists of 15 residues. Germline V CDR1 and CDR2: LGHDT, YNNKEL (reference sequence). V trimming: 3 bases; J trimming: 8 bases; junction bases outside the gene matches: 7.

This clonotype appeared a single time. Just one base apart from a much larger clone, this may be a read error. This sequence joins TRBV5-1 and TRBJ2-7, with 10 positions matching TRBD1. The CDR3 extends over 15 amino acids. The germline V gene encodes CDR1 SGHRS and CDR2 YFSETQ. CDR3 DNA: TGCGCCAGCAGCTTGGATCGGACAGGGGGACGGGAGCGGTACTTC. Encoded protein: CASSLDRTGGRERYF.